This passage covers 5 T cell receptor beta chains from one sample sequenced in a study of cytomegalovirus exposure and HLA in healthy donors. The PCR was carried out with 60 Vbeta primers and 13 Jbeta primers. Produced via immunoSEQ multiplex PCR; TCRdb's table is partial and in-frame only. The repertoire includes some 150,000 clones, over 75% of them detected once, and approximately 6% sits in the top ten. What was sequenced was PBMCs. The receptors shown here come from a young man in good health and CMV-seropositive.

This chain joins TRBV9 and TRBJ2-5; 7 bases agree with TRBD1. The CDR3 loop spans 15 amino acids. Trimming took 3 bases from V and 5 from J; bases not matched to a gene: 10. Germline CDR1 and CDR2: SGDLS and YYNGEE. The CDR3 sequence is CASSARDSGTETQYF. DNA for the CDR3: TGTGCCAGCAGCGCTCGGGACAGTGGAACGGAGACCCAGTACTTC.

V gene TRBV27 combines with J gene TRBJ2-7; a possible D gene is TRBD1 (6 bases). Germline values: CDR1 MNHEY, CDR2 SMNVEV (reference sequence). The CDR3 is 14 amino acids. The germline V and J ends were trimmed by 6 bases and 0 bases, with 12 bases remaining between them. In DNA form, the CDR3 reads TGTGCCAGCAGACAGGGCCTCTACTCCTACGAGCAGTACTTC. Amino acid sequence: CASRQGLYSYEQYF.

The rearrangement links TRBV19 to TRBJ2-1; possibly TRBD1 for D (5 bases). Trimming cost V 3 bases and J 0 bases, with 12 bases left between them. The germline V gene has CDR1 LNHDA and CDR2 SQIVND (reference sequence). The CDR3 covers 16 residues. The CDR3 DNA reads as TGTGCCAGTAGTATTGGTGGGGCGAGCTCCTACAATGAGCAGTTCTTC. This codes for CASSIGGASSYNEQFF.

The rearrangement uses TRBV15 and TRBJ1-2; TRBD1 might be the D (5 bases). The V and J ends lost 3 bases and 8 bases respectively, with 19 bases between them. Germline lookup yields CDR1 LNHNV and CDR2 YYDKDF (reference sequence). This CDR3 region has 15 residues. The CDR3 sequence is CATSSQRGDFKGYTF. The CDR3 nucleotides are TGTGCCACCAGCAGCCAGCGGGGGGACTTCAAGGGCTACACCTTC.

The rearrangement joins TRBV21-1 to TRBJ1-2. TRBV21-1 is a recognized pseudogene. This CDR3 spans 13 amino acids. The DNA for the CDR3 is TGTGCCAGCAGCGAGGGTCCTGACTATGGCTACACCTTC. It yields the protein CASSEGPDYGYTF.